These T cell receptor beta chains were read from a single sample in a study of shared clonotypes between healthy human individuals. The method was immunoSEQ multiplex PCR; TCRdb's version includes in-frame clones alone and lacks a portion of them. The sample lists about 560,000 clones, roughly 79% occurring once. The specimen sequenced was PBMCs. The receptors stem from a woman in her forties in good health. Some clones in this sample may be carry-over from other donors' samples. The CDR3 runs from the conserved cysteine through the conserved F or W. A D gene is named only where the DNA matches it firmly. Clone size, where shown, is once, few, many, or a class for clones that have expanded.

d_gene	abundance	v_gene	j_gene	CDR3nt	CDR3aa
.	.	TRBV10-3	TRBJ2-2	TGTGCCATCAGTCGACTAGAGCTGAACACCGGGGAGCTGTTTTTT	CAISRLELNTGELFF
.	once	TRBV30	TRBJ1-5	TGTGCCTGGAGTGTATTTGGGGATTTCAATCAGCCCCAGCATTTT	CAWSVFGDFNQPQHF
TRBD1	.	TRBV28	TRBJ1-5	TGTGCCAGCAGTCGAGACAGGGGGTCTGATCAGCCCCAGCATTTT	CASSRDRGSDQPQHF
.	.	TRBV27	TRBJ1-4	TGTGCCAGCAGTTTATATGGGCCGGAGAAACTGTTTTTT	CASSLYGPEKLFF
.	.	TRBV5-1	TRBJ1-2	TGCGCCAGCAGCTTGGCACAGACAGGCTCACACTATGGCTACACCTTC	CASSLAQTGSHYGYTF
.	few	TRBV28	TRBJ1-1	TGTGCCAGCAGTACTTACACTGAAGCTTTCTTT	CASSTYTEAFF
.	many	TRBV7-2	TRBJ2-1	TGTGCCAGCAGCCTTACAGCTTTGTTTAACAATGAGCAGTTCTTC	CASSLTALFNNEQFF
.	once	TRBV7-9	TRBJ2-7	TGTGCCAGCAGCCGCGGAACTGGGGGGCGCGAGCAGTACTTC	CASSRGTGGREQYF
.	.	TRBV7-3	TRBJ2-1	TGTGCCAGCAGCCCCCGAAACAGCTCCTACAATGAGCAGCTCTTC	CASSPRNSSYNEQLF
.	.	TRBV7-2	TRBJ1-3	TGTGCCAGCAGGTGGGCCGGGACATTTGGAAACACCATATATTTT	CASRWAGTFGNTIYF
.	.	TRBV10-3	TRBJ1-2	TGTGCCATCAGTGAACCCACAGCGGAGAGATATGGCTACACCTTC	CAISEPTAERYGYTF
.	.	TRBV10-3	TRBJ2-5	TGTGCCACTCGGGACCTGCGGGAGACCCAGTACTTC	CATRDLRETQYF
TRBD1	.	TRBV4-2	TRBJ2-3	TGTGCCAGCAGCCAAGAGGGACAGGAGACAGATACGCAGTATTTT	CASSQEGQETDTQYF
TRBD1	.	TRBV7-7	TRBJ2-5	TGTGCTAGCAGTAGGACAGGAGAGACCCAGTACTTC	CASSRTGETQYF
TRBD2	.	TRBV5-1	TRBJ2-3	TGCGCCAGCAGCTACCAACTAGCGGGAGGCCCGGATACGCAGTATTTT	CASSYQLAGGPDTQYF
.	few	TRBV4-2	TRBJ1-2	TGTGCCAGCAGCCAAGATCTCCCATTCTCAGGCAACTATGGCTACACCTTC	CASSQDLPFSGNYGYTF
.	many	TRBV28	TRBJ1-3	TGTGCCAGCAGTTTGTGGAGGGCTGGAAACACCATATATTTT	CASSLWRAGNTIYF